The present T cell receptor (beta chain) was sequenced within a study of blood T cell repertoires in COVID-19. Study-wide context: In each case, the material was cDNA or gDNA derived from T cells, B-cell-depleted T cells, or PBMCs.

Germline CDR1 SGHRS, CDR2 YFSETQ. The CDR3 consists of 13 residues. V lost 4 bases, J lost 5 bases, and 2 bases stayed unmatched. Methods used by the authors: Nucleated cell counts were estimated from reference gene primer amplification. Assay used: immunoSEQ multiplex PCR; TCRdb lists only in-frame clones, some missing. V and J calls and clone size are copied from that table; D and trimming were computed from the DNA. The table records a few hundred thousand clones, roughly 90% of them present only once. This TCR derives from a woman between 45 and 60 years old with acute or convalescent COVID-19. Sequenced material: peripheral blood. This chain uses TRBV5-1 with TRBJ2-2, with TRBD1 identical over 7 bases. The CDR3 region is CASSPQGTGELFF. CDR3 bases: TGCGCCAGCAGCCCACAGGGGACCGGGGAGCTGTTTTTT.